The sequence of this T cell receptor beta chain was determined in a study of patients and donors after allogeneic stem cell transplantation. Via MiXCR, TCRdb re-called the RT-PCR reads, giving one row per CDR3 protein. Among over 400,000 distinct CDR3 sequences, roughly 17% were seen once, and the ten largest hold roughly 7%. This clonotype appeared a few times. Germline V gene lookup returns CDR1 LNHNV and CDR2 YYDKDF (reference sequence). The CDR3 runs to 13 residues. Trimming took off 1 base at V and 5 bases at J, with 6 bases between the two ends. The rearrangement joins TRBV15 to TRBJ1-5; D is ambiguous. The TCR comes from a human donor who was either an allogeneic HSCT recipient or a stem cell or donor lymphocyte infusion donor (not recorded which). It is not recorded whose cells these are; they may come from a transplant donor. The sequenced sample consisted of blood, either unsorted or a sorted T cell fraction (not recorded which). DNA of the CDR3: TGTGCCACCAGCAGAGTCCTGGATCAGCCCCAGCATTTT. This sequence encodes CATSRVLDQPQHF.